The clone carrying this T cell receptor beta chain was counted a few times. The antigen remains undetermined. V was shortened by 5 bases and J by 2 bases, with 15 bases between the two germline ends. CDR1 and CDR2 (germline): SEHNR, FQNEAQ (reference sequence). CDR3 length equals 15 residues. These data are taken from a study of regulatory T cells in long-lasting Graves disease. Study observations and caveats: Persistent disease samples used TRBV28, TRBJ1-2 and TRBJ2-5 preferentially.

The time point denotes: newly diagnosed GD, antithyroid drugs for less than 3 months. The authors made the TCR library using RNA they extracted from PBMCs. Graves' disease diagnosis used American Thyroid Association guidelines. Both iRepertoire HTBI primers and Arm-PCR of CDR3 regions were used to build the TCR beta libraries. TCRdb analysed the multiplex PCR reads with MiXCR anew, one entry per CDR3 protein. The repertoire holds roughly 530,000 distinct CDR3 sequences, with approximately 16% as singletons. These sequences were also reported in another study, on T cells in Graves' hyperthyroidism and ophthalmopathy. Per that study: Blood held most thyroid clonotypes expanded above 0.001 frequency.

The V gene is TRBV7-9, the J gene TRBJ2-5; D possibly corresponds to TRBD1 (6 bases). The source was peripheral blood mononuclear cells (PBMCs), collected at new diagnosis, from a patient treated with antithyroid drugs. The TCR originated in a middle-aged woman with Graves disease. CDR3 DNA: TGTGCCAGCAGCAAGACCAACAGGGTACAAGAGACCCAGTACTTC. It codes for CASSKTNRVQETQYF.